The clone carrying this TCR beta chain was seen repeatedly, ten times or more. The target antigen is unknown. This sample was included in a study of post-analysis software for immune sequencing data. Unique-molecular-identifier-tagged TCR beta cDNA libraries were used. TCRdb reprocessed the PCR reads via MiXCR and lists one record per CDR3 protein. The sample has about 260,000 distinct CDR3 sequences, approximately 34% seen once. Points from the study as a whole: Controls had significantly higher normalized Chao1 diversity than multiple sclerosis patients. The F measure placed samples prepared in the same batch into strongly shared clusters.

Material for sequencing was blood. The clonotype originates from a girl between 10 and 17 years old with multiple sclerosis.

Here the CDR3 reads CASSLGGGLLDNEQFF. The DNA for the CDR3 is TGCGCCAGCAGCTTGGGGGGGGGGCTCCTCGACAATGAGCAGTTCTTC. V is TRBV5-1 and J is TRBJ2-1, with TRBD2 as a possible D gene (7 bases). Germline-derived CDR1 and CDR2 are SGHRS and YFSETQ. The CDR3 loop spans 16 amino acids. V was trimmed by 0 bases and J by 5 bases, leaving 15 bases between them. Filled out from reference TRBV5-1 and TRBJ2-1, the complete variable domain reads KAGVTQTPRYLIKTRGQQVTLSCSPISGHRSVSWYQQTPGQGLQFLFEYFSETQRNKGNFPGRFSGRQFSNSRSEMNVSTLELGDSALYLCASSLGGGLLDNEQFFGPGTRLTVL.